Listed below are T cell receptor beta chains from one sample, sequenced in a study of cytomegalovirus exposure and HLA in healthy donors. The protocol was immunoSEQ multiplex PCR, while the TCRdb copy is restricted to in-frame clones and leaves out a portion. The repertoire holds some 95,000 clones, with just under 80% as singletons. The sample consisted of PBMCs. The receptors were gathered from a man younger than 45 in good health and CMV-seronegative. CDR3s include the opening cysteine and the closing phenylalanine or tryptophan. The D gene is left open where the match is weak. Size is omitted from some rows. Given values are once, few, many or a class for expanded clones.

-	TRBD2	TRBV6-4	TRBJ2-3	15	CASSDSTSGGDTQYF	TGTGCCAGCAGTGACTCGACTAGCGGGGGGGATACGCAGTATTTT
-	TRBD1	TRBV7-2	TRBJ1-3	17	CASSPDTGTANGNTIYF	TGTGCCAGCAGTCCAGACACCGGGACAGCAAACGGAAACACCATATATTTT
-	-	TRBV6-5	TRBJ2-7	14	CASSQATGSYEQYF	TGTGCCAGCAGTCAGGCCACGGGGTCCTACGAGCAGTACTTC
-	TRBD1	TRBV7-9	TRBJ1-2	15	CASSPGQGHNYGYTF	TGTGCCAGCAGCCCAGGACAGGGACACAACTATGGCTACACCTTC
-	-	TRBV5-6	TRBJ1-2	13	CASSLQPGYGYTF	TGTGCCAGCAGCCTACAACCGGGCTATGGCTACACCTTC
-	TRBD1	TRBV6-1	TRBJ1-2	14	CASSDLPGQGSHTF	TGTGCCAGCAGTGATCTCCCGGGACAGGGGTCCCACACCTTC
-	TRBD1	TRBV19	TRBJ2-7	15	CATQAGTGTSYEQYF	TGTGCCACCCAAGCAGGGACAGGTACCTCCTACGAGCAGTACTTC
many	TRBD2	TRBV6-4	TRBJ2-2	15	CASSEEGGYTGELFF	TGTGCCAGCAGTGAGGAGGGAGGGTACACCGGGGAGCTGTTTTTT
-	-	TRBV11-3	TRBJ1-1	14	CASSLAGVNTEAFF	TGTGCCAGCAGCTTAGCAGGGGTGAACACTGAAGCTTTCTTT
-	-	TRBV7-2	TRBJ1-5	15	CASSSWDNLNQPQHF	TGTGCCAGCAGCTCTTGGGACAACCTCAATCAGCCCCAGCATTTT
-	TRBD1	TRBV30	TRBJ2-7	14	CAWTPGQGRVEQYF	TGTGCCTGGACACCCGGACAGGGAAGGGTCGAGCAGTACTTC
-	TRBD2	TRBV4-2	TRBJ2-5	16	CASSPGGGRGAETQYF	TGTGCCAGCAGCCCGGGAGGGGGGAGAGGTGCGGAGACCCAGTACTTC
few	TRBD1	TRBV4-3	TRBJ2-7	16	CASSQDSGTGGHEQYF	TGCGCCAGCAGCCAAGATTCAGGGACAGGAGGCCACGAGCAGTACTTC
-	-	TRBV5-1	TRBJ1-1	13	CASSLYSAGEAFF	TGCGCCAGCAGCTTGTATTCGGCGGGGGAAGCTTTCTTT
-	-	TRBV28	TRBJ2-7	12	CASSFGWAEQYF	TGTGCCAGCAGTTTTGGTTGGGCCGAGCAGTACTTC